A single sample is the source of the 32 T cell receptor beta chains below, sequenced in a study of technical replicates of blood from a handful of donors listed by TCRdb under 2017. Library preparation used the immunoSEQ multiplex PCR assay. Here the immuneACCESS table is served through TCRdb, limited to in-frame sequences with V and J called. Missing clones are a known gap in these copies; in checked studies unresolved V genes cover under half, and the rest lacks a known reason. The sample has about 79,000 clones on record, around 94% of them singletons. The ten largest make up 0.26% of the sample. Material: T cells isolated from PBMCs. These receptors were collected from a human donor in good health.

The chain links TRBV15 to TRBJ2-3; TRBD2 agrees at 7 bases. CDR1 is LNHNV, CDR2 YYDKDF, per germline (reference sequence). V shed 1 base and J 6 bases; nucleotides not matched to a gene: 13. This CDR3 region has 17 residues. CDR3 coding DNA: TGTGCCACCAGCAGAGTAGGGAGTTACGGGAGGAGGGATACGCAGTATTTT. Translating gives CATSRVGSYGRRDTQYF.

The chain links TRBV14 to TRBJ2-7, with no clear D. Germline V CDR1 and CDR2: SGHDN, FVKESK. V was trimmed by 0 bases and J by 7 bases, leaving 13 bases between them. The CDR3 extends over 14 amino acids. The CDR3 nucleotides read TGTGCCAGCAGCCAAGATGTGCCCAACGGGGAGCAGTACTTC. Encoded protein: CASSQDVPNGEQYF. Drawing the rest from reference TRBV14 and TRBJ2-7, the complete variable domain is EAGVTQFPSHSVIEKGQTVTLRCDPISGHDNLYWYRRVMGKEIKFLLHFVKESKQDESGMPNNRFLAERTGGTYSTLKVQPAELEDSGVYFCASSQDVPNGEQYFGPGTRLTVT.

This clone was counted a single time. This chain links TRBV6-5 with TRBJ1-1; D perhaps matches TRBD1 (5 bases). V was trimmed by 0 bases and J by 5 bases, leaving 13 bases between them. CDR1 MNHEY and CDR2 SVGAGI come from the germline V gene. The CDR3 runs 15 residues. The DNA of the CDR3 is TGTGCCAGCAGTTACTCCTCAGGGCTGAGAACTGAAGCTTTCTTT. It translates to CASSYSSGLRTEAFF.

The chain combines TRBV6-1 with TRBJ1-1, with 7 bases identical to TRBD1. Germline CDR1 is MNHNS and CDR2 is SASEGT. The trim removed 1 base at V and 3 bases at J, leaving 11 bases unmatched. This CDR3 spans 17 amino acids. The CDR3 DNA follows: TGTGCCAGCAGTGAAGGTCTCTGGAGGGGGCAAGACACTGAAGCTTTCTTT. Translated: CASSEGLWRGQDTEAFF.

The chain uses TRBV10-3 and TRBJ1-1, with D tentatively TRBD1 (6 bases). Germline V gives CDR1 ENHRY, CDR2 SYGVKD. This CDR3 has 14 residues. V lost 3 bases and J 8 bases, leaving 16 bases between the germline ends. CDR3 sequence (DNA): TGTGCCATCAGTGACCCTGATAGGGGGAACGAAGCTTTCTTT. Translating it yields CAISDPDRGNEAFF.

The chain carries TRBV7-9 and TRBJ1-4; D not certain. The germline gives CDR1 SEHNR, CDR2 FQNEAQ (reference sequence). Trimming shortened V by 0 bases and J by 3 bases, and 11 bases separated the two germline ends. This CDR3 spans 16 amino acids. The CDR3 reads CASSLASGSANEKLFF. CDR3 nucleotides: TGTGCCAGCAGCTTAGCATCTGGTTCGGCTAATGAAAAACTGTTTTTT.

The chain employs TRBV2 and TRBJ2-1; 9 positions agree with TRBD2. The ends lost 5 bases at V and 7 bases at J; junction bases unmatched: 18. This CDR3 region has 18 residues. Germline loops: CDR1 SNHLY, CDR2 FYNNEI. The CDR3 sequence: CASSSMRTSAKTWNEQFF. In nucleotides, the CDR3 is TGTGCCAGCAGTAGTATGCGGACTAGCGCCAAGACATGGAATGAGCAGTTCTTC.

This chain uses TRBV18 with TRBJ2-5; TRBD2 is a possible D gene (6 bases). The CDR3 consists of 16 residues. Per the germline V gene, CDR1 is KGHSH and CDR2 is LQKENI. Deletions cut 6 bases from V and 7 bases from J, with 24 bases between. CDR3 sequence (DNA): TGTGCCAGCTCCATTGCCGGGACGCCGCGGGACGGGACCCAGTACTTC. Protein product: CASSIAGTPRDGTQYF.

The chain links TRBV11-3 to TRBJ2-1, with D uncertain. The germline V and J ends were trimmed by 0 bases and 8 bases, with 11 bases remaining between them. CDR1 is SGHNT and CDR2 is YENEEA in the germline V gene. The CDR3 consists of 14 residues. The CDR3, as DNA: TGTGCCAGCAGCTTAGATTCCAGGTACGATGAGCAGTTCTTC. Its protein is CASSLDSRYDEQFF.

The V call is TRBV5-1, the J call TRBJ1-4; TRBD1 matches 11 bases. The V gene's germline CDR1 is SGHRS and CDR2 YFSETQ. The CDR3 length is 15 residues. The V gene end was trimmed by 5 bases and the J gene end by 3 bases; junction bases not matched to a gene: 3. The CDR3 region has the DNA TGCGCCAGCAGTAGGACAGGGGGCCCTAATGAAAAACTGTTTTTT. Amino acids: CASSRTGGPNEKLFF.

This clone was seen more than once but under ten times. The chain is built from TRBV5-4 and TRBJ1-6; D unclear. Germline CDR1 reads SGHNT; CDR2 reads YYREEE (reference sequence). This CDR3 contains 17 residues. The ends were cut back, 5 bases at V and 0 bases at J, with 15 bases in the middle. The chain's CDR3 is CASSFVPGSSYNSPLHF. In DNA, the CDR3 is TGTGCCAGCAGTTTCGTTCCGGGAAGCTCCTATAATTCACCCCTCCACTTT.

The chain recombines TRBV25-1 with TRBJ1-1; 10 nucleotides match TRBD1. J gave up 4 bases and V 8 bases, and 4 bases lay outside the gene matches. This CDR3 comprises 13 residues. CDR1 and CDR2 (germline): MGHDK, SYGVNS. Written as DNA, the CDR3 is TGTGCCAGCCTCGGACAGGGGGTCACTGAAGCTTTCTTT. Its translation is CASLGQGVTEAFF.

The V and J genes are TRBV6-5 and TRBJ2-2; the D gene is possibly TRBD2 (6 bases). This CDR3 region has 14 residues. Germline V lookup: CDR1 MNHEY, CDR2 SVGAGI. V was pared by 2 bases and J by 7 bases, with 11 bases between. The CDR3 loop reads CASSYLASGGELFF. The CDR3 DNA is TGTGCCAGCAGTTACCTAGCGAGCGGCGGGGAGCTGTTTTTT.

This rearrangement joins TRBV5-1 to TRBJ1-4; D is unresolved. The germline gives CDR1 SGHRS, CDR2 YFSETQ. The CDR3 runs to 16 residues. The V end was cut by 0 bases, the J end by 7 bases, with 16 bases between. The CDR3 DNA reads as TGCGCCAGCAGCTTGGTATCTGGGGAGCATGGTGAAAAACTGTTTTTT. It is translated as CASSLVSGEHGEKLFF.

CDR3 bases: TGTGCCAGCAGGGGGGCGGGAGGAGGCACCGGGGAGCTGTTTTTT. Amino acids: CASRGAGGGTGELFF. The chain combines TRBV5-4 with TRBJ2-2, with TRBD2 matching over 8 bases. J gave up 4 bases and V 5 bases, and 7 bases lay outside the gene matches. The CDR3 sequence is 15 residues long. The germline V gene encodes CDR1 SGHNT and CDR2 YYREEE (reference sequence).

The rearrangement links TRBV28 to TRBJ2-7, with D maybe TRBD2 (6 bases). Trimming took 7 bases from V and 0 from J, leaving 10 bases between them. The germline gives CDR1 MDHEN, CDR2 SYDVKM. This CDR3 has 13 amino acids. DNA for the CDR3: TGTGCCAGCATGGGCGGGGTCTCCTACGAGCAGTACTTC. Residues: CASMGGVSYEQYF.

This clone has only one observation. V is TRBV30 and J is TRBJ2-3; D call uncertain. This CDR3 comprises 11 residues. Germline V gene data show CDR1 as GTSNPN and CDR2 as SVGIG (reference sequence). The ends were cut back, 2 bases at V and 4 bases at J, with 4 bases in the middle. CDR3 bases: TGTGCCTGGAGTCCCTCAGATACGCAGTATTTT. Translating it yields CAWSPSDTQYF.

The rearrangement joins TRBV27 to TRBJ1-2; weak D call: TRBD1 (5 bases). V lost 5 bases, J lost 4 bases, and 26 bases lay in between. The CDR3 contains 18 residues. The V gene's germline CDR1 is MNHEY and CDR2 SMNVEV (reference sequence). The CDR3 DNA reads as TGTGCCAGCAGTCCAAGGGTCCAGGGTTGGACATACGGCTATGGCTACACCTTC. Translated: CASSPRVQGWTYGYGYTF.

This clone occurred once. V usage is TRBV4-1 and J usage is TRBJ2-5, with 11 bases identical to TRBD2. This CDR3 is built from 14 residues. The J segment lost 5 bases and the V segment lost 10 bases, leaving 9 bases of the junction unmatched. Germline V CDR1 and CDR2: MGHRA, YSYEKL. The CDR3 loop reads CANIAGGPAETQYF. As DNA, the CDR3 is TGCGCCAACATAGCGGGAGGGCCGGCGGAGACCCAGTACTTC.

The CDR3 DNA reads as TGTGCCAGCAGTTACCACTCTAGCGGGGGTTCCTACGAGCAGTACTTC. Protein product: CASSYHSSGGSYEQYF. The V call is TRBV6-5, the J call TRBJ2-7; 10 bases line up with TRBD2. CDR3 length: 16 amino acids. CDR1 MNHEY and CDR2 SVGAGI come from the germline V gene. Trimming took 2 bases from V and 1 from J; bases not matched to a gene: 5.

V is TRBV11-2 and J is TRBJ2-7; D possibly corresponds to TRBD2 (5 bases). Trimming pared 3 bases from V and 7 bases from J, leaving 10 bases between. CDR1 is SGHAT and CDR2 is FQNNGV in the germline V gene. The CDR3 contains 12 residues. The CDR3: CASSFQGGEQYF. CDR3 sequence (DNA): TGTGCCAGCAGCTTCCAAGGAGGTGAGCAGTACTTC.

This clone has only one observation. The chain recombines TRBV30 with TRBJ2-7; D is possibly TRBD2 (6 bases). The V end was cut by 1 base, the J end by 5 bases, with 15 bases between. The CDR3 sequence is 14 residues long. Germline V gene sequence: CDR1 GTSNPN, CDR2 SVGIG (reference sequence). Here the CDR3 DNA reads TGTGCCTGGAGTGGCGTCGGGGGAGGTGACGAGCAGTACTTC. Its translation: CAWSGVGGGDEQYF.

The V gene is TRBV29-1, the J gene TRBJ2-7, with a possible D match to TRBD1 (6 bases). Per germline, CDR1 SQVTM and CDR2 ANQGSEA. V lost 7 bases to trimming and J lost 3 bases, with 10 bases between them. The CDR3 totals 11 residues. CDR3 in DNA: TGCAGCGCCAGGGGTAACTACGAGCAGTACTTC. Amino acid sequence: CSARGNYEQYF.

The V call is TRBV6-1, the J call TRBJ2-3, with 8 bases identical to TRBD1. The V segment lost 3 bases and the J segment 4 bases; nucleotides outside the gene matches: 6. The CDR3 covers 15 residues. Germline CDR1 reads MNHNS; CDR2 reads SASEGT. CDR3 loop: CASSESGGSADTQYF. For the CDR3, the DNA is TGTGCCAGCAGTGAGTCAGGGGGCAGTGCAGATACGCAGTATTTT.

CDR3 sequence: CTSSQDIWTPIYEQYF. For the CDR3, the DNA is TGCACCAGCAGCCAAGATATATGGACACCTATTTACGAGCAGTACTTC. J is TRBJ2-7 and V is TRBV1; TRBD1 was called by the table and not checked on the DNA. TRBV1 has pseudogene status. The CDR3 is 16 residues long.

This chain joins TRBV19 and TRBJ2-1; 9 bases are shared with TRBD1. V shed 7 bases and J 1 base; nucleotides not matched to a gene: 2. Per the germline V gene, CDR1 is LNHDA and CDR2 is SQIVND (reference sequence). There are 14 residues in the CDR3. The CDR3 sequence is CASNDRGSYNEQFF. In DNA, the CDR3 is TGTGCCAGTAATGACAGGGGGTCCTACAATGAGCAGTTCTTC. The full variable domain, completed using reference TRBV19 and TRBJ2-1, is DGGITQSPKYLFRKEGQNVTLSCEQNLNHDAMYWYRQDPGQGLRLIYYSQIVNDFQKGDIAEGYSVSREKKESFPLTVTSAQKNPTAFYLCASNDRGSYNEQFFGPGTRLTVL.

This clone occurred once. CDR3 DNA sequence: TGTGCCAGCAGCGTAGAGCCTAGCGGGAGGACGTACGAGCAGTACTTC. It encodes CASSVEPSGRTYEQYF. The V and J genes are TRBV9 and TRBJ2-7; 11 bases are a match to TRBD2. The J segment lost 4 bases and the V segment lost 0 bases, leaving 6 bases of the junction unmatched. Per germline, CDR1 SGDLS and CDR2 YYNGEE. The CDR3 is made up of 16 amino acids.

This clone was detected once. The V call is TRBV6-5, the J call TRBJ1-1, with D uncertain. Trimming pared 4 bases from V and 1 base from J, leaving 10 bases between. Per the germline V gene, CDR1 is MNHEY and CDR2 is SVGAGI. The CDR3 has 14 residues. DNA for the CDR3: TGTGCCAGCAGTTTCGAGGGCTGGAACACTGAAGCTTTCTTT. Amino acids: CASSFEGWNTEAFF.

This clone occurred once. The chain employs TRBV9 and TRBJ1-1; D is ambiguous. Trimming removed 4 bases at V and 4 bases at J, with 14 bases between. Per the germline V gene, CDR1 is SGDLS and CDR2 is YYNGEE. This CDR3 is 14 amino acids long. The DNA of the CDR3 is TGTGCCAGCAGCCCCCCTCAGGATTTCACTGAAGCTTTCTTT. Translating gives CASSPPQDFTEAFF.

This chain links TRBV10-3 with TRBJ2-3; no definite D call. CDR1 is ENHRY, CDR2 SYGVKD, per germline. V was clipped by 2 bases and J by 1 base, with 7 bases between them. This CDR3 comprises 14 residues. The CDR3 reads CAISEQVGTDTQYF. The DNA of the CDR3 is TGTGCCATCAGTGAGCAGGTTGGCACAGATACGCAGTATTTT.

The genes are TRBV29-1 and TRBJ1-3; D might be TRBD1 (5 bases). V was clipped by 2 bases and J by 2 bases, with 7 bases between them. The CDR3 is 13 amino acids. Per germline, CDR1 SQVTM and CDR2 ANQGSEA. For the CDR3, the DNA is TGCAGCGTTGAATTGACAGCTGGAAACACCATATATTTT. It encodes CSVELTAGNTIYF.

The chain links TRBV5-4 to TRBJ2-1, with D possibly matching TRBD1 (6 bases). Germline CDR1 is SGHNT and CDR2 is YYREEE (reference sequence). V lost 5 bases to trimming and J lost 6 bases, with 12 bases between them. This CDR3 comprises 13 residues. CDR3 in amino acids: CASRIQGSNEQFF. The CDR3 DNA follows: TGTGCCAGCAGGATACAGGGTAGCAATGAGCAGTTCTTC. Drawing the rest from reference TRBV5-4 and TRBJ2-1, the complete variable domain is ETGVTQSPTHLIKTRGQQVTLRCSSQSGHNTVSWYQQALGQGPQFIFQYYREEENGRGNFPPRFSGLQFPNYSSELNVNALELDDSALYLCASRIQGSNEQFFGPGTRLTVL.